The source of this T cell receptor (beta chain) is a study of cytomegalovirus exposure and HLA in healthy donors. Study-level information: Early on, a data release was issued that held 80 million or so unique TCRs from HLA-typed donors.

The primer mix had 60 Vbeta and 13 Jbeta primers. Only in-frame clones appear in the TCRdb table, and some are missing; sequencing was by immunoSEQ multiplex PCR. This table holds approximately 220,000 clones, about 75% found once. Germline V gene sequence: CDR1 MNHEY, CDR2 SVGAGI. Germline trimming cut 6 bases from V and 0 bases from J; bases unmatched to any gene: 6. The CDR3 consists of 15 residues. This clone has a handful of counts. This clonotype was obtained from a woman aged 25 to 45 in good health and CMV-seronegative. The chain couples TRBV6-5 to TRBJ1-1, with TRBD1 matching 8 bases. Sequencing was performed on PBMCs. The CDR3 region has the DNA TGTGCCAGCAGACCCCGGACAGGGATGAACACTGAAGCTTTCTTT. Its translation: CASRPRTGMNTEAFF.